This TCR beta chain was obtained from a study of blood T cell repertoires in COVID-19. Study-level information: The United States, Italy and Spain supplied acute and convalescent COVID-19 samples.

In the authors' workflow: Scientists estimated how many nucleated cells there were by amplifying reference gene primers. TCRdb keeps only in-frame clones here, not all; method: immunoSEQ multiplex PCR. V and J calls and clone size are those listed in that table; D and trimming were worked out from the DNA. Among just over 350,000 clones, 87% were seen once, and the ten largest hold 2.5% to 3%. Germline CDR1 and CDR2: SGHDT and YYEEEE. V lost 0 bases and J lost 0, with 7 bases in between. The CDR3 sequence is 15 residues long. This receptor was taken from a woman in her 30s who had recovered from COVID-19. The material sequenced was PBMCs or T cells enriched from blood (not recorded which). The chain recombines TRBV5-6 with TRBJ1-3; no definite D call. CDR3 amino acids: CASSLARTSGNTIYF. The CDR3, as DNA: TGTGCCAGCAGCTTGGCCAGAACCTCTGGAAACACCATATATTTT.